This T cell receptor beta chain was sequenced for a study of blood T cells in healthy people across ages. The CDR3 is made up of 14 amino acids. Trimming pared 3 bases from V and 4 bases from J, leaving 12 bases between. Germline V lookup: CDR1 SGHRS, CDR2 YFSETQ. The table lists this clonotype with many counts. Per sample, at least 5.5 micrograms of total RNA were extracted. A second PCR, run for roughly 7 to 12 cycles, used a sample-barcoded 5' primer plus a J-beta primer mix. Each CDR3 protein gets one entry after TCRdb re-called the 5' RACE reads with MiXCR. The sample records around 900,000 distinct CDR3 sequences, around 26% being singletons.

The clonotype comes from a woman of 80 years or more in good health. The sequenced material came from blood. The chain employs TRBV5-1 and TRBJ2-3, with D uncertain. The CDR3 DNA is TGCGCCAGCAGCTACTGGGGTCTGGCAGATACGCAGTATTTT. Encoded protein: CASSYWGLADTQYF.